The clone carrying this T cell receptor (beta chain) was found once. The source of the sample is a study of blood T cell repertoires in COVID-19. Across the study: Both acute and convalescent COVID-19 samples were obtained from the United States, Italy and Spain. Nucleic acid was either cDNA or gDNA, and it came from T cells, B-cell-depleted T cells, or PBMCs.

Germline V gene lookup returns CDR1 MNHNY and CDR2 SVGAGI (reference sequence). V shed 6 bases and J shed 2 bases, with 21 bases lying between them. The CDR3 spans 17 residues. In the original analysis: Estimation of nucleated cell counts relied on the amplification of reference gene primers. Using immunoSEQ multiplex PCR, the repertoire was profiled, and TCRdb retains in-frame clones only, with some absent. Clonal size and the V and J genes are those of that table, whereas D and trimming came from the DNA. The table includes about half a million clones, 70% to 90% detected once. V is TRBV6-6 and J is TRBJ2-3, with a tentative D call TRBD2 (6 bases). Sequencing input: peripheral blood. The sequence came from a human donor in a cohort sampled during active COVID-19. CDR3 sequence (DNA): TGTGCCAGCAGCCGATTAACTAGCCTGATCCCCACAGATACGCAGTATTTT. Residues: CASSRLTSLIPTDTQYF.